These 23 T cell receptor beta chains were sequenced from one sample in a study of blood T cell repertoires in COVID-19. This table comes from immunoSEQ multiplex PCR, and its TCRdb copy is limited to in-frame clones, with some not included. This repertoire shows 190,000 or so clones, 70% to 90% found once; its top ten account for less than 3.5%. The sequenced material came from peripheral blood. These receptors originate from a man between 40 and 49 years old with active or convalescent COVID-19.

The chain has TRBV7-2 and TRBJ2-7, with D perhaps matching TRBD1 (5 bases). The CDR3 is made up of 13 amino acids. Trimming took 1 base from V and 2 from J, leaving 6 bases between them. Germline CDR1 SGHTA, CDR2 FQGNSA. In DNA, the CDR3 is TGTGCCAGCAGCTTAGAGGGGACCTACGAGCAGTACTTC. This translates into CASSLEGTYEQYF.

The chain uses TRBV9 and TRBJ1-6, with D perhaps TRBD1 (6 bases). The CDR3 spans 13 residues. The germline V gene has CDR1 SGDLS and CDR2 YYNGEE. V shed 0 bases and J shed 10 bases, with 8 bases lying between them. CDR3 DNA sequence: TGTGCCAGCAGCGTAGTAGGACAGTCACCCCTCCACTTT. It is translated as CASSVVGQSPLHF.

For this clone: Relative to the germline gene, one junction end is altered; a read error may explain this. The CDR3 sequence: CASSLDGGTKTQYF. The CDR3 bases are TGTGCTAGCAGCTTAGACGGGGGAACAAAGACCCAGTACTTC. This chain connects TRBV7-7 to TRBJ2-5; D might be TRBD2 (6 bases). The CDR3 runs 14 residues. Germline-derived CDR1 and CDR2 are SSHAT and FNYEAQ (reference sequence).

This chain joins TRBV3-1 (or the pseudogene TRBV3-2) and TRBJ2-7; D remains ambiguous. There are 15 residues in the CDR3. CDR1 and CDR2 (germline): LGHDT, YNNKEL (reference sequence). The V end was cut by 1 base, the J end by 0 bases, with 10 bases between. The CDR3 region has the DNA TGTGCCAGCAGCCAAGGATGGTCCAGCTCCTACGAGCAGTACTTC. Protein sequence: CASSQGWSSSYEQYF.

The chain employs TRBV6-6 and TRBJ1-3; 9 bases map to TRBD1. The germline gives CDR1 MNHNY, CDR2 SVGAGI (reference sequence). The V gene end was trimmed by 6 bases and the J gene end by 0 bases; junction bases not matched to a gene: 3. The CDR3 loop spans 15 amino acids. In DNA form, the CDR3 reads TGTGCCAGCAGGGACAGGGGCAACTCTGGAAACACCATATATTTT. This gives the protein CASRDRGNSGNTIYF.

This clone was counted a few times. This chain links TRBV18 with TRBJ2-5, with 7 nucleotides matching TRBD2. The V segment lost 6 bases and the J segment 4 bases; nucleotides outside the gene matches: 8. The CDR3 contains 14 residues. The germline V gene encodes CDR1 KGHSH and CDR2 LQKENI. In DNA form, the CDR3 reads TGTGCCAGCTCGCAAGGGAGGGGTGTAGAGACCCAGTACTTC. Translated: CASSQGRGVETQYF.

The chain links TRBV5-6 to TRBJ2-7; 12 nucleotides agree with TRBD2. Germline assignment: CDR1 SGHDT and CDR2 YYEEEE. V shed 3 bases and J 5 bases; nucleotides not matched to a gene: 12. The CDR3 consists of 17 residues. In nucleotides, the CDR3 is TGTGCCAGCAGCTCGTCCAAACTAGCGGGGGGCTGGAACGAGCAGTACTTC. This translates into CASSSSKLAGGWNEQYF.

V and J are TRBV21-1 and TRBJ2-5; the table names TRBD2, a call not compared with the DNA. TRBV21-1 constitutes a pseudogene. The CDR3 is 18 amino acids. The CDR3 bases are TGTGCCAGCAGCAAAGTGAGGGCAGGGAGGGAGTTAGAAGAGACCCAGTACTTC. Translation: CASSKVRAGRELEETQYF.

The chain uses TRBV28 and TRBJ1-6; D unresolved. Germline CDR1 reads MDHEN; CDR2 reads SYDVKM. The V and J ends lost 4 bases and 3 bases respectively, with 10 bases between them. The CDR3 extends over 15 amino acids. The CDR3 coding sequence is TGTGCCAGCAGTTCTGGTACAAACTATAATTCACCCCTCCACTTT. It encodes CASSSGTNYNSPLHF.

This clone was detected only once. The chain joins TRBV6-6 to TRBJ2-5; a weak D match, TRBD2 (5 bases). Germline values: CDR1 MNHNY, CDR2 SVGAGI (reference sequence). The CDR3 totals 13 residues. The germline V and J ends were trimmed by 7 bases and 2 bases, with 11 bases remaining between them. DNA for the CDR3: TGTGCCAGCACCACGGACTTTCAAGAGACCCAGTACTTC. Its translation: CASTTDFQETQYF.

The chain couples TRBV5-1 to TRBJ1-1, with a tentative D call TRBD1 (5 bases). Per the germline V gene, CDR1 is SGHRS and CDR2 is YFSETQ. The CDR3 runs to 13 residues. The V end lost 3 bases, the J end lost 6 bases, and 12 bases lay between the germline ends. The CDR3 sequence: CASSWGLDAEAFF. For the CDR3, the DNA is TGCGCCAGCAGCTGGGGCCTAGACGCTGAAGCTTTCTTT.

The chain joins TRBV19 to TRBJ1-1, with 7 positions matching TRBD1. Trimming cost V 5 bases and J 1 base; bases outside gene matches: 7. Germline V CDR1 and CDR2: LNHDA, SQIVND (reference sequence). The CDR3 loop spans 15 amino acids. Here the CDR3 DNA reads TGTGCCAGTAGTCTCGGACAGGTGAAGAACACTGAAGCTTTCTTT. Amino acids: CASSLGQVKNTEAFF.

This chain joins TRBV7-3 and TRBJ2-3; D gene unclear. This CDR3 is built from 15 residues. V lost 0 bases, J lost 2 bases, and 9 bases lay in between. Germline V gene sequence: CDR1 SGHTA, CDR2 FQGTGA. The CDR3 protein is CASSLTPSDTDTQYF. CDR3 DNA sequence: TGTGCCAGCAGCTTAACCCCATCAGACACAGATACGCAGTATTTT.

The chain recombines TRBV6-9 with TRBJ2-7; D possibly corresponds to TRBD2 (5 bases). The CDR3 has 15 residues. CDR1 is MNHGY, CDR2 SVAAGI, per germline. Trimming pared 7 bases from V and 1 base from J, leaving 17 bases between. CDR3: CASNGPLALSYEQYF. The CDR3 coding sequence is TGTGCCAGCAACGGTCCTCTAGCTCTGTCCTACGAGCAGTACTTC.

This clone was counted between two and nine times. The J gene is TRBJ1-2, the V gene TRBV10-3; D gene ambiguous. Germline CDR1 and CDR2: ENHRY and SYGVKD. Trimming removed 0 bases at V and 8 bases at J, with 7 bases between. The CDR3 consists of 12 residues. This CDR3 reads CAISESGNGYTF. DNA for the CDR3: TGTGCCATCAGTGAGTCCGGGAACGGCTACACCTTC.

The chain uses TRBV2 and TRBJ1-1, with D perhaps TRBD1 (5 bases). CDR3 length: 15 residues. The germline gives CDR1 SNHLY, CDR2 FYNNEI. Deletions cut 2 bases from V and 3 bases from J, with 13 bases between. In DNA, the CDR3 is TGTGCCAGCAGTGAACAGCCAGGGTGGGACACTGAAGCTTTCTTT. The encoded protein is CASSEQPGWDTEAFF.

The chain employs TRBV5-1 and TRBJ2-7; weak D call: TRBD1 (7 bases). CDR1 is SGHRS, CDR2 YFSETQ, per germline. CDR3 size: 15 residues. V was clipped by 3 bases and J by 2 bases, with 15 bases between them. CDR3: CASSYSEGAAYEQYF. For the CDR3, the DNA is TGCGCCAGCAGCTATTCGGAGGGGGCTGCCTACGAGCAGTACTTC. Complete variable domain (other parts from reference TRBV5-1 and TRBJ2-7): KAGVTQTPRYLIKTRGQQVTLSCSPISGHRSVSWYQQTPGQGLQFLFEYFSETQRNKGNFPGRFSGRQFSNSRSEMNVSTLELGDSALYLCASSYSEGAAYEQYFGPGTRLTVT.

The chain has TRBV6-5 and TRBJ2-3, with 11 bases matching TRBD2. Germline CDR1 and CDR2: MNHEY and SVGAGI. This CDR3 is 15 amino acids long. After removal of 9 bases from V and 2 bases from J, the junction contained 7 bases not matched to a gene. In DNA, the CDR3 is TGTGCCAGTTACGAACTAGCGGGGGCCACAGATACGCAGTATTTT. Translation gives CASYELAGATDTQYF.

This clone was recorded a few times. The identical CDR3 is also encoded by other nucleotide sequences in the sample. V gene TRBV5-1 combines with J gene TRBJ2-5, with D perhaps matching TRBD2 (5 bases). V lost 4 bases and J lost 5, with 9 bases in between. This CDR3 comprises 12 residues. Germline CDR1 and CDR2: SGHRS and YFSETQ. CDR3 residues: CASSLRGETQYF. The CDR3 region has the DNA TGCGCCAGCAGCCTTCGGGGTGAGACCCAGTACTTC.

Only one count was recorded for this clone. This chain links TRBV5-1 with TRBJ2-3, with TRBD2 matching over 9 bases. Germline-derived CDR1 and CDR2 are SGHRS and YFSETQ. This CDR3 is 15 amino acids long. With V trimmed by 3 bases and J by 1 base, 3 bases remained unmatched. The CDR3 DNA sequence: TGCGCCAGCAGCTCGGTAGCGGGGGGCACAGATACGCAGTATTTT. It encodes CASSSVAGGTDTQYF.

The CDR3 nucleotides read TGTGCCAGCTCGCCGGGACAGGGCATAACCGGGGAGCTGTTTTTT. Its protein product is CASSPGQGITGELFF. The chain uses TRBV18 and TRBJ2-2; TRBD1 matches at 9 bases. J lost 5 bases, V lost 6 bases, and 7 bases had no gene match. CDR1 and CDR2 (germline): KGHSH, LQKENI. The CDR3 has 15 amino acids.

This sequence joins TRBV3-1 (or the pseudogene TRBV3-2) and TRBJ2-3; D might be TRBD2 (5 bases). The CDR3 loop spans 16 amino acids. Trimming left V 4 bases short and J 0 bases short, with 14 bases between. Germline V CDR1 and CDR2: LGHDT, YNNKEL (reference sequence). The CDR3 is CASSLMPSGSTDTQYF. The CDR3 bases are TGTGCCAGCAGCCTCATGCCCAGCGGAAGCACAGATACGCAGTATTTT.

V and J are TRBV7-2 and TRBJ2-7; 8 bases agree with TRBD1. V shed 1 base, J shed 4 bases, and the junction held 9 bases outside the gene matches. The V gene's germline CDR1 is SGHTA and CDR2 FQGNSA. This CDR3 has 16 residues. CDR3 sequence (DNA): TGTGCCAGCAGCTTAGTGTCAGGGGGCAACAGGTACGAGCAGTACTTC. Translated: CASSLVSGGNRYEQYF.